This T cell receptor (beta chain) derives from a study of T cell responses to AZD1222 COVID-19 vaccine. General study points: AZD1222 recipients seropositive at baseline numbered only six or seven. A mostly white British donor set with more females was recruited, and clonal diversity was possibly underestimated. The repertoires were collected only after the peak T cell response. Along spike, vaccine-associated CD4 TCRs were found throughout, with dominance at 160-218 and 743-854.

The data were produced by immunoSEQ multiplex PCR, yet TCRdb's version contains in-frame clones alone and is incomplete. The sample carries around 140,000 clones, around 89% recorded once. For this clone: Its antigen remains unidentified.

V was clipped by 1 base and J by 0 bases, with 9 bases between them. The CDR3 consists of 15 residues. The V gene's germline CDR1 is LNHDA and CDR2 SQIVND (reference sequence). The sequencing used peripheral blood, collected on day 0 of AZD1222 vaccination. The sequence was collected from an adult in good health. V gene TRBV19 combines with J gene TRBJ1-1; D is possibly TRBD1 (6 bases). CDR3 DNA sequence: TGTGCCAGTAGTATAGCAGGACAGATGAACACTGAAGCTTTCTTT. This gives the protein CASSIAGQMNTEAFF.